One and the same sample provided the 29 T cell receptor beta chains below, sequenced in a study of control samples from healthy donors and cancer patients. TCRdb keeps only in-frame clones here, not all; method: immunoSEQ multiplex PCR. The sample lists some 120,000 clones; about 95% were seen once. Sequenced sample: blood. These receptors were collected from a young man in good health.

This chain joins TRBV30 and TRBJ1-6, with D possibly matching TRBD1 (6 bases). CDR3 length: 13 amino acids. V was cut by 8 bases and J by 8 bases, with 16 bases left in between. The germline V gene has CDR1 GTSNPN and CDR2 SVGIG (reference sequence). This chain's CDR3 is CAGHRDLDSPLHF. CDR3 DNA sequence: TGTGCCGGGCACAGGGATTTAGATTCACCCCTCCACTTT.

This chain connects TRBV12-5 to TRBJ2-3; 7 bases fit TRBD1. V was pared by 5 bases and J by 5 bases, with 4 bases of the junction left unmatched. Germline V lookup: CDR1 LGHNT, CDR2 FRNRAP. This CDR3 contains 13 residues. CDR3 protein: CASGHRGGDTQYF. In DNA, the CDR3 is TGTGCTAGTGGTCACAGGGGTGGAGATACGCAGTATTTT.

V and J are TRBV27 and TRBJ1-1; D remains ambiguous. The length of the CDR3 is 14 residues. Germline V CDR1 and CDR2: MNHEY, SMNVEV (reference sequence). The ends were cut back, 3 bases at V and 0 bases at J, with 8 bases in the middle. The CDR3 reads CASSLGRMNTEAFF. DNA for the CDR3: TGTGCCAGCAGTTTGGGGAGGATGAACACTGAAGCTTTCTTT.

In this sample, this clone turned up once. This chain links TRBV7-9 with TRBJ1-5, with 10 bases aligning to TRBD1. Germline values: CDR1 SEHNR, CDR2 FQNEAQ (reference sequence). Trimming took 3 bases from V and 3 from J; bases not matched to a gene: 2. The CDR3 is 15 residues long. The CDR3 spells CASSLGQGINQPQHF. The CDR3 DNA sequence: TGTGCCAGCAGCTTGGGACAGGGGATCAATCAGCCCCAGCATTTT.

The genes are TRBV6-5 and TRBJ2-1, with D perhaps matching TRBD1 or TRBD2 (5 bases each). Trimming left V 5 bases short and J 0 bases short, with 11 bases between. Germline CDR1 and CDR2: MNHEY and SVGAGI. This CDR3 spans 15 amino acids. DNA of the CDR3: TGTGCCAGCAGTCGCCGAGGGGACTCCTACAATGAGCAGTTCTTC. Translating it yields CASSRRGDSYNEQFF.

V usage is TRBV5-4 and J usage is TRBJ2-2; a possible D gene is TRBD2 (7 bases). There are 15 residues in the CDR3. V dropped 4 bases and J dropped 6 bases, with 16 bases sitting between them. Germline loops: CDR1 SGHNT, CDR2 YYREEE (reference sequence). The CDR3 region is CASSSPGGRAGELFF. Here the CDR3 DNA reads TGTGCCAGCAGCAGCCCCGGGGGGCGCGCCGGGGAGCTGTTTTTT.

The chain has TRBV2 and TRBJ1-2, with unresolved D. V lost 5 bases to trimming and J lost 2 bases, with 12 bases between them. Germline CDR1 reads SNHLY; CDR2 reads FYNNEI. The CDR3 extends over 14 amino acids. Here the CDR3 DNA reads TGTGCCAGCAGTCCCGGTCCCCGGAACTATGGCTACACCTTC. Translation: CASSPGPRNYGYTF.

The rearrangement joins TRBV28 to TRBJ1-6; no definite D call. Germline-derived CDR1 and CDR2 are MDHEN and SYDVKM. Trimming took 2 bases from V and 5 from J, leaving 7 bases between them. CDR3 length: 14 residues. CDR3 region: CASSLPVDNSPLHF. CDR3 sequence (DNA): TGTGCCAGCAGTTTACCGGTTGATAATTCACCCCTCCACTTT.

The chain combines TRBV27 with TRBJ2-7; TRBD1 agrees at 8 bases. Germline trimming cut 6 bases from V and 1 base from J; bases unmatched to any gene: 8. The CDR3 totals 15 residues. The germline gives CDR1 MNHEY, CDR2 SMNVEV (reference sequence). The CDR3 loop reads CASSLTGGTSYEQYF. For the CDR3, the DNA is TGTGCCAGCAGCCTCACAGGGGGTACGTCCTACGAGCAGTACTTC.

This chain links TRBV18 with TRBJ2-7; TRBD2 matches 7 bases. The junction had 6 bases not matched to a gene; V was cut back by 1 base and J by 6 bases. CDR1 is KGHSH and CDR2 is LQKENI in the germline V gene. This CDR3 spans 14 amino acids. CDR3 sequence (DNA): TGTGCCAGCTCACCACGGGGGGGGGAAACCGAGCAGTACTTC. Its protein product is CASSPRGGETEQYF.

This chain joins TRBV19 and TRBJ1-5; D gene unclear. The CDR3 loop spans 15 amino acids. Per the germline V gene, CDR1 is LNHDA and CDR2 is SQIVND (reference sequence). V was cut by 3 bases and J by 0 bases, with 9 bases left in between. The CDR3 spells CASSIQPYSNQPQHF. CDR3 DNA: TGTGCCAGTAGTATCCAGCCTTATAGCAATCAGCCCCAGCATTTT.

The genes are TRBV13 and TRBJ2-5; no clear D. CDR1 and CDR2 (germline): PRHDT, FYEKMQ (reference sequence). This CDR3 region has 13 residues. V gave up 1 base and J gave up 3 bases, with 6 bases separating them. The CDR3 DNA reads as TGTGCCAGCAGCTTAGAACAAGAAGAGACCCAGTACTTC. Encoded protein: CASSLEQEETQYF.

V usage is TRBV11-2 and J usage is TRBJ1-1; 8 bases agree with TRBD1. The CDR3 contains 14 residues. The V gene's germline CDR1 is SGHAT and CDR2 FQNNGV. The V and J ends lost 6 bases and 1 base, in that order; junction bases with no gene match: 4. The CDR3 region is CASRYDRGNTEAFF. CDR3 DNA: TGTGCCAGCAGGTATGACAGGGGGAACACTGAAGCTTTCTTT.

The chain links TRBV6-2 or TRBV6-3 to TRBJ1-5; no clear D. The ends were cut back, 5 bases at V and 3 bases at J, with 11 bases in the middle. The CDR3 has 14 amino acids. Germline loops: CDR1 MNHEY, CDR2 SVGEGT. The CDR3 DNA reads as TGTGCCAGCAGTCGGACGGATATCAATCAGCCCCAGCATTTT. Translated: CASSRTDINQPQHF.

The V call is TRBV24-1, the J call TRBJ1-1; D is unclear. Germline assignment: CDR1 KGHDR and CDR2 SFDVKD. V dropped 4 bases and J dropped 8 bases, with 19 bases sitting between them. The CDR3 covers 15 residues. The CDR3 spells CATSELMCAPWEAFF. Written as DNA, the CDR3 is TGTGCCACCAGTGAGTTAATGTGTGCACCTTGGGAAGCTTTCTTT.

The rearrangement links TRBV9 to TRBJ2-5; TRBD2 might be the D (5 bases). Trimming pared 0 bases from V and 5 bases from J, leaving 14 bases between. Germline lookup yields CDR1 SGDLS and CDR2 YYNGEE. The CDR3 runs 15 residues. DNA for the CDR3: TGTGCCAGCAGCGTAGTTGCAGGTTCGGGGGAGACCCAGTACTTC. Protein sequence: CASSVVAGSGETQYF.

A note on this clone: This sample also contains other DNA sequences that code for the same CDR3. The chain carries TRBV29-1 and TRBJ1-1; no definite D call. V lost 3 bases, J lost 1 base, and 3 bases lay in between. CDR1 and CDR2 (germline): SQVTM, ANQGSEA. The CDR3 has 11 residues. This chain's CDR3 is CSVEGNTEAFF. The CDR3 DNA is TGCAGCGTTGAGGGGAACACTGAAGCTTTCTTT.

The gene calls are TRBV9 and TRBJ1-4; D not resolved. V was cut by 4 bases and J by 4 bases, with 26 bases left in between. The CDR3 runs to 19 residues. The V gene's germline CDR1 is SGDLS and CDR2 YYNGEE. Here the CDR3 reads CASSPSLGPMMGLNEKLFF. CDR3 nucleotides: TGTGCCAGCAGCCCCTCTTTAGGTCCCATGATGGGTCTTAATGAAAAACTGTTTTTT.

V is TRBV13 and J is TRBJ2-2; D is perhaps TRBD1 (7 bases). CDR1 and CDR2 (germline): PRHDT, FYEKMQ (reference sequence). Trimming took 4 bases from V and 1 from J, leaving 13 bases between them. The length of the CDR3 is 16 residues. The CDR3 region has the DNA TGTGCCAGCAGCTCCTTTCAGGGGGGGAACACCGGGGAGCTGTTTTTT. Translation gives CASSSFQGGNTGELFF. The complete variable domain, with remaining parts taken from reference TRBV13 and TRBJ2-2, reads AAGVIQSPRHLIKEKRETATLKCYPIPRHDTVYWYQQGPGQDPQFLISFYEKMQSDKGSIPDRFSAQQFSDYHSELNMSSLELGDSALYFCASSSFQGGNTGELFFGEGSRLTVL.

CDR3 protein: CASSLASGTDTQYF. The CDR3 nucleotides are TGTGCCAGCAGCTTGGCCTCGGGCACAGATACGCAGTATTTT. V and J are TRBV5-4 and TRBJ2-3; no reliable D call. V lost 0 bases to trimming and J lost 1 base, with 6 bases between them. Germline V gene lookup returns CDR1 SGHNT and CDR2 YYREEE (reference sequence). This CDR3 comprises 14 residues.

The V call is TRBV7-2, the J call TRBJ1-5; 10 positions agree with TRBD1. The CDR3 totals 19 residues. V lost 3 bases and J lost 1; bases outside the gene matches: 12. The germline CDR1 and CDR2 sequences are SGHTA and FQGNSA. The CDR3 DNA reads TGTGCCAGCAGCTTTGGGACAGGGGAGTTATTAAGGAGCAATCAGCCCCAGCATTTT. Translated, it gives CASSFGTGELLRSNQPQHF. The full variable domain, in which reference TRBV7-2 and TRBJ1-5 provide the parts outside the CDR3, is GAGVSQSPSNKVTEKGKDVELRCDPISGHTALYWYRQSLGQGLEFLIYFQGNSAPDKSGLPSDRFSAERTGGSVSTLTIQRTQQEDSAVYLCASSFGTGELLRSNQPQHFGDGTRLSIL.

This clone was seen once. The gene calls are TRBV5-1 and TRBJ2-7, with D perhaps TRBD1 or TRBD2 (5 bases each). V was trimmed by 4 bases and J by 1 base, leaving 12 bases between them. Per the germline V gene, CDR1 is SGHRS and CDR2 is YFSETQ. The CDR3 extends over 14 amino acids. DNA of the CDR3: TGCGCCAGCAGCCCCGTGGGGGTATCCTACGAGCAGTACTTC. The encoded protein is CASSPVGVSYEQYF.

V and J are TRBV6-6 and TRBJ2-3; the match to TRBD2 covers 15 bases. Per the germline V gene, CDR1 is MNHNY and CDR2 is SVGAGI (reference sequence). J gave up 3 bases and V 5 bases, and 9 bases lay outside the gene matches. The CDR3 loop spans 18 amino acids. The CDR3 bases are TGTGCCAGCAGTCTCCGGGGGACTAGCGGGAGGCGGACAGATACGCAGTATTTT. Translated, it gives CASSLRGTSGRRTDTQYF.

With respect to this clone: Other nucleotide sequences from this sample produce the same CDR3. This chain joins TRBV6-5 and TRBJ1-3, with D possibly matching TRBD1 (6 bases). CDR3 length: 15 residues. V was clipped by 2 bases and J by 0 bases, with 8 bases between them. In germline, CDR1 is MNHEY, CDR2 SVGAGI. This chain's CDR3 is CASSYDRSSGNTIYF. DNA of the CDR3: TGTGCCAGCAGTTACGACAGGAGCTCTGGAAACACCATATATTTT.

The chain combines TRBV7-2 with TRBJ1-1, with D unclear. V lost 7 bases and J 1 base, leaving 13 bases between the germline ends. The germline CDR1 and CDR2 sequences are SGHTA and FQGNSA. The CDR3 covers 14 residues. CDR3 sequence: CASTLRNGNTEAFF. CDR3 coding DNA: TGTGCCAGCACCCTTCGAAACGGGAACACTGAAGCTTTCTTT.

The chain is built from TRBV4-1 and TRBJ2-3; TRBD2 matches at 11 bases. Germline-derived CDR1 and CDR2 are MGHRA and YSYEKL. The CDR3 contains 19 residues. Trimming took 4 bases from V and 5 from J; bases not matched to a gene: 17. This CDR3 reads CASSPLAGGLLLPGDTQYF. Written as DNA, the CDR3 is TGCGCCAGCAGCCCCCTAGCGGGGGGACTACTACTCCCTGGAGATACGCAGTATTTT.

This clone occurred once. This chain joins TRBV28 and TRBJ2-2; 7 bases match TRBD1. Germline V gene lookup returns CDR1 MDHEN and CDR2 SYDVKM. The CDR3 runs to 16 residues. V gave up 7 bases and J gave up 0 bases; unmatched junction bases: 8. The CDR3 protein is CASNSGQLANTGELFF. The DNA for the CDR3 is TGTGCCAGCAACTCGGGACAGCTCGCGAACACCGGGGAGCTGTTTTTT.

The rearrangement joins TRBV27 to TRBJ2-5; TRBD2 matches at 10 bases. Looked up from germline, CDR1 is MNHEY and CDR2 is SMNVEV (reference sequence). V shed 5 bases and J 1 base; nucleotides not matched to a gene: 13. This CDR3 has 18 amino acids. CDR3 sequence (DNA): TGTGCCAGCAGTCCCCGCGGGACTAGCGTGTCTTCCCAAGAGACCCAGTACTTC. Translation gives CASSPRGTSVSSQETQYF.

This chain links TRBV19 with TRBJ1-2; D is undetermined. Germline CDR1 LNHDA, CDR2 SQIVND (reference sequence). The CDR3 has 16 amino acids. V shed 2 bases and J shed 0 bases, with 13 bases lying between them. For the CDR3, the DNA is TGTGCCAGTAGTATAAAATTGGCACAGCCTAACTATGGCTACACCTTC. The encoded protein is CASSIKLAQPNYGYTF.